This is a list of T cell receptor beta chains from one sample in a study of blood T cell repertoires in COVID-19. Only in-frame clones appear in the TCRdb table, and some are missing; sequencing was by immunoSEQ multiplex PCR. The sample lists around 110,000 clones, around 80% occurring once. Sequencing input: peripheral blood. Every receptor here comes from a woman in her 70s with acute or convalescent COVID-19. Both conserved end residues are part of each CDR3. A D gene is named only where the DNA matches it firmly. Size values are once, few and many counts, or a class for expanded clones, and some rows have none.

clone size,V gene,J gene,D gene,CDR3 protein,CDR3 DNA
.,TRBV3-1/TRBV3-2,TRBJ1-4,.,CASSQGGGYNEKLFF,TGTGCCAGCAGCCAAGGCGGGGGATATAATGAAAAACTGTTTTTT
.,TRBV10-2,TRBJ2-5,TRBD2,CASRPGTSRETQYF,TGCGCCAGCAGGCCCGGGACTAGCCGCGAGACCCAGTACTTC
.,TRBV2,TRBJ1-1,TRBD1,CASTEDRRSVTEAFF,TGTGCCAGCACGGAGGACAGGCGGTCCGTCACTGAAGCTTTCTTT
.,TRBV11-2,TRBJ2-5,.,CASSSGYQETQYF,TGTGCCAGCAGTTCAGGGTACCAAGAGACCCAGTACTTC
.,TRBV11-3,TRBJ2-1,TRBD2,CASSSTGTSGGADNEQFF,TGTGCCAGCAGCTCGACCGGGACTAGCGGGGGGGCAGACAATGAGCAGTTCTTC
.,TRBV9,TRBJ2-3,TRBD2,CASSVAGGRMGTDTQYF,TGTGCCAGCAGCGTAGCGGGGGGGCGGATGGGGACAGATACGCAGTATTTT
.,TRBV6-1,TRBJ1-4,.,CASSESRFLNEKLFF,TGTGCCAGCAGTGAGAGTCGCTTTCTCAATGAAAAACTGTTTTTT
.,TRBV5-1,TRBJ2-7,TRBD2,CASSSIYPSGAEQYF,TGCGCCAGCAGCTCCATATATCCCAGCGGGGCCGAGCAGTACTTC
.,TRBV5-1,TRBJ2-2,.,CASSFHGDTGELFF,TGCGCCAGCAGCTTTCACGGGGACACCGGGGAGCTGTTTTTT
.,TRBV19,TRBJ2-2,.,CASRARSNTGELFF,TGTGCCAGTAGAGCCCGGTCGAACACCGGGGAGCTGTTTTTT
few,TRBV4-2,TRBJ1-1,.,CASSQETSGGRGTEAFF,TGTGCCAGCAGCCAAGAGACCTCGGGCGGTCGGGGCACTGAAGCTTTCTTT
.,TRBV19,TRBJ1-2,.,CASSIIGEDGYTF,TGTGCCAGTAGTATAATCGGTGAAGATGGCTACACCTTC
.,TRBV14,TRBJ2-1,TRBD1,CASSRLLRGQGDEQFF,TGTGCCAGCAGCCGACTACTTCGGGGACAGGGAGATGAGCAGTTCTTC
.,TRBV11-2,TRBJ2-5,TRBD1,CASSLGVLGQGSGETQYF,TGTGCCAGCAGCTTAGGAGTCCTAGGACAGGGATCCGGGGAGACCCAGTACTTC
.,TRBV7-8,TRBJ2-3,.,CASSLTSRSTDTQYF,TGTGCCAGCAGCCTCACCTCCAGGAGCACAGATACGCAGTATTTT
.,TRBV5-4,TRBJ2-5,TRBD2,CASSGPSGVGETQYF,TGTGCCAGCAGCGGCCCTAGCGGGGTGGGAGAGACCCAGTACTTC
.,TRBV24-1,TRBJ2-7,.,CATTRGDRPHYEQYF,TGTGCCACCACCCGGGGGGACAGGCCCCACTACGAGCAGTACTTC
.,TRBV10-3,TRBJ1-1,.,CAISEGSARAFF,TGTGCCATCAGTGAGGGGTCCGCCAGGGCTTTCTTT
.,TRBV5-4,TRBJ1-2,TRBD1,CASSLGGGVISLYGYTF,TGTGCCAGCAGCTTGGGAGGGGGCGTCATTTCTCTCTATGGCTACACCTTC
few,TRBV5-6,TRBJ2-5,TRBD1,CASSYRDSQETQYF,TGTGCCAGCAGCTACCGGGACAGTCAAGAGACCCAGTACTTC
few,TRBV19,TRBJ2-1,.,CASTPTGRSEQFF,TGTGCCAGTACCCCCACAGGGCGGAGTGAGCAGTTCTTC
.,TRBV7-3,TRBJ2-2,TRBD2,CASSLMPGLGSTEAGELFF,TGTGCCAGCAGCTTAATGCCCGGACTAGGCTCGACGGAGGCCGGGGAGCTGTTTTTT
.,TRBV29-1,TRBJ2-5,TRBD1,CSVGQLQETQYF,TGCAGCGTGGGACAGTTACAAGAGACCCAGTACTTC
.,TRBV2,TRBJ1-1,TRBD1,CASTPDRGLAEAFF,TGTGCCAGCACCCCCGACAGGGGGTTAGCTGAAGCTTTCTTT
.,TRBV9,TRBJ1-1,.,CASSVAWRDTEAFF,TGTGCCAGCAGCGTAGCTTGGAGGGACACTGAAGCTTTCTTT
.,TRBV6-1,TRBJ1-1,.,CASSELGQTNTEAFF,TGTGCCAGCAGTGAATTGGGACAAACGAACACTGAAGCTTTCTTT
.,TRBV6-1,TRBJ2-1,.,CASSDQPGGNEQFF,TGTGCCAGCAGTGATCAACCCGGGGGCAATGAGCAGTTCTTC
.,TRBV12-3/TRBV12-4,TRBJ1-2,.,CASSASYGYTF,TGTGCCAGCAGTGCGTCCTATGGCTACACCTTC
.,TRBV12-3/TRBV12-4,TRBJ2-1,.,CASSLLPNEQFF,TGTGCCAGCAGTTTACTACCCAATGAGCAGTTCTTC
few,TRBV24-1,TRBJ2-2,.,CATSDRRLTGELFF,TGTGCCACCAGTGACCGCCGACTAACCGGGGAGCTGTTTTTT
.,TRBV19,TRBJ1-6,TRBD1,CASRTGEDNSPLHF,TGTGCCAGTAGAACAGGGGAGGATAATTCACCCCTCCACTTT
.,TRBV9,TRBJ2-7,TRBD2,CASSVGASGGSYEQYF,TGTGCCAGCAGCGTAGGGGCTAGCGGGGGTTCCTACGAGCAGTACTTC
.,TRBV5-4,TRBJ1-4,.,CASSLQGGNEKLFF,TGTGCCAGCAGCTTACAGGGTGGGAATGAAAAACTGTTTTTT
.,TRBV6-1,TRBJ2-5,.,CASSEWGGRETQYF,TGTGCCAGCAGTGAATGGGGGGGCAGGGAGACCCAGTACTTC
.,TRBV5-1,TRBJ1-6,.,CASSLRDLNSPLHF,TGCGCCAGCAGCTTACGGGATTTGAATTCACCCCTCCACTTT
.,TRBV4-1,TRBJ1-1,TRBD1,CASSTGTGFLGEAFF,TGCGCCAGCAGCACCGGGACAGGGTTTCTTGGTGAAGCTTTCTTT
.,TRBV6-5,TRBJ2-5,TRBD2,CASSLLAGLETQYF,TGTGCCAGCAGTTTACTAGCGGGGCTAGAGACCCAGTACTTC
.,TRBV5-5,TRBJ1-2,TRBD1,CASSLGQGEWYGYTF,TGTGCCAGCAGCTTGGGACAGGGGGAATGGTATGGCTACACCTTC
.,TRBV27,TRBJ1-1,TRBD1,CASSFLQQGAEAFF,TGTGCCAGCAGTTTTCTTCAGCAGGGGGCTGAAGCTTTCTTT
.,TRBV7-3,TRBJ1-4,TRBD1,CASSFRTGVEGEKLFF,TGTGCCAGCAGCTTTCGGACAGGGGTCGAAGGGGAAAAACTGTTTTTT
.,TRBV3-1/TRBV3-2,TRBJ2-3,TRBD1,CAIRQGGTDTQYF,TGTGCCATCAGACAGGGAGGCACAGATACGCAGTATTTT
.,TRBV7-8,TRBJ2-1,.,CASSWSVNSLSDNEQFF,TGTGCCAGCAGCTGGTCAGTGAACAGCCTTTCCGACAATGAGCAGTTCTTC
once,TRBV28,TRBJ1-5,.,CASSLSFRQPQHF,TGTGCCAGCAGTCTTAGCTTTCGCCAGCCCCAGCATTTT
.,TRBV14,TRBJ2-3,TRBD2,CASSQAGGPDTQYF,TGTGCCAGCAGCCAAGCGGGGGGGCCAGATACGCAGTATTTT
.,TRBV3-1/TRBV3-2,TRBJ1-2,.,CASSPSYIPLNGYTF,TGTGCCAGCAGCCCCTCCTATATTCCTTTAAATGGCTACACCTTC
.,TRBV5-1,TRBJ2-4,.,CASSYNSDIQYF,TGCGCCAGCAGCTACAACAGTGACATTCAGTACTTC
.,TRBV5-1,TRBJ1-4,.,CASSPGGGGVQFF,TGCGCCAGCAGCCCGGGGGGGGGCGGAGTTCAGTTTTTT
.,TRBV15,TRBJ1-5,.,CATSGGTSSNQPQHF,TGTGCCACCAGTGGAGGGACGAGTAGCAATCAGCCCCAGCATTTT
.,TRBV2,TRBJ1-2,TRBD1,CAVTGTGVGYTF,TGTGCCGTTACCGGGACAGGGGTTGGCTACACCTTC
once,TRBV2,TRBJ1-3,.,CASSEVPGAGNTIYF,TGTGCCAGCAGTGAAGTTCCGGGTGCTGGAAACACCATATATTTT
.,TRBV6-6,TRBJ1-5,.,CASTGRENQPQHF,TGTGCCAGCACCGGGAGAGAAAATCAGCCCCAGCATTTT
.,TRBV19,TRBJ1-4,.,CASTGIGATNEKLFF,TGTGCCAGTACAGGGATTGGAGCAACTAATGAAAAACTGTTTTTT
few,TRBV15,TRBJ1-1,.,CATSRRPRRGNTEAFF,TGTGCCACCAGCAGACGGCCCCGTCGGGGGAACACTGAAGCTTTCTTT
.,TRBV29-1,TRBJ2-3,TRBD2,CSGEVGGIGTDTQYF,TGCAGCGGCGAAGTGGGGGGGATCGGCACAGATACGCAGTATTTT
.,TRBV19,TRBJ1-5,TRBD1,CASSILGQGNQPQHF,TGTGCCAGTAGTATTCTGGGACAGGGTAATCAGCCCCAGCATTTT
once,TRBV6-6,TRBJ1-5,TRBD1,CASITGANRNQPQHF,TGTGCCAGCATTACAGGGGCGAATAGAAATCAGCCCCAGCATTTT
.,TRBV27,TRBJ1-6,.,CASTGGGSSYNSPLHF,TGTGCCAGCACTGGCGGGGGGAGCTCCTATAATTCACCCCTCCACTTT
.,TRBV18,TRBJ1-4,.,CASSPSQGFNEKLFF,TGTGCCAGCTCACCTTCCCAGGGGTTTAATGAAAAACTGTTTTTT
.,TRBV7-6,TRBJ2-7,.,CASSLATGGDEQYF,TGTGCCAGCAGCTTAGCGACAGGCGGCGACGAGCAGTACTTC